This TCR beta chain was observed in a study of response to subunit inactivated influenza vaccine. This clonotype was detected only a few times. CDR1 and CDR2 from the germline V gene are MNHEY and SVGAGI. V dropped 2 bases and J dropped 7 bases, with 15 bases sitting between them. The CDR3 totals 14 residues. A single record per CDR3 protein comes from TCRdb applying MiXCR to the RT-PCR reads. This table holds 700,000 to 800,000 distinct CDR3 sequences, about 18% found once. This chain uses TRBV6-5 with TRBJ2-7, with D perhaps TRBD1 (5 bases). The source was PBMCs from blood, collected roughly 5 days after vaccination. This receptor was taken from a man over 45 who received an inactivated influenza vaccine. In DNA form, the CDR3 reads TGTGCCAGCAGTTACGGTGGAGTTAAGGGGGAGCAGTACTTC. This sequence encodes CASSYGGVKGEQYF.